The 2 T cell receptor beta chains in this list originate from one sample, sequenced in a study of spatial heterogeneity in lung cancer. The time point here: blood at routine non-recurrence follow-up after resection. MiXCR, run by TCRdb on the 5' RACE reads, gives a single entry per CDR3 protein. Of 39,000 or so distinct CDR3 sequences detected, over 9.5% appear once; the ten largest clones hold about 15%. Here the sequenced sample was PBMCs, taken at follow-up. The source of these receptors is a female donor with early-stage non-small cell lung cancer.

This clonotype was recorded a few times. The chain uses TRBV6-5 and TRBJ2-2; D unclear. Germline CDR1 is MNHEY and CDR2 is SVGAGI. The CDR3 is made up of 13 amino acids. V was cut by 6 bases and J by 4 bases, with 9 bases left in between. The CDR3 loop is CASRTRSTGELFF. The CDR3 coding sequence is TGTGCCAGCAGGACACGGAGCACCGGGGAGCTGTTTTTT.

This clonotype was recorded once. This chain links TRBV9 with TRBJ2-3; TRBD1 matches 10 bases. In germline, CDR1 is SGDLS, CDR2 YYNGEE. With V trimmed by 0 bases and J by 6 bases, 7 bases remained unmatched. This CDR3 contains 16 residues. The CDR3 loop is CASSVDQGQGWDTQYF. Written as DNA, the CDR3 is TGTGCCAGCAGCGTAGACCAGGGACAGGGGTGGGATACGCAGTATTTT.